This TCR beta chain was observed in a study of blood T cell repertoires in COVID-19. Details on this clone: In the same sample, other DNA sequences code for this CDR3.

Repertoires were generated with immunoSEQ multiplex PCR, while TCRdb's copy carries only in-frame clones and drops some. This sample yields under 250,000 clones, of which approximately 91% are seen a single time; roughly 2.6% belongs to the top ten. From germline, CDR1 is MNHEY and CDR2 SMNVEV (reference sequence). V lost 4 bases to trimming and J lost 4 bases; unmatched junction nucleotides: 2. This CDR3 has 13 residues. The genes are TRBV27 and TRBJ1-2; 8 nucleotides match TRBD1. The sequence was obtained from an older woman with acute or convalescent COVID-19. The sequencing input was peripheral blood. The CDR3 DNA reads TGTGCCAGCAGTTGGACAGGGTCCTATGGCTACACCTTC. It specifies CASSWTGSYGYTF.